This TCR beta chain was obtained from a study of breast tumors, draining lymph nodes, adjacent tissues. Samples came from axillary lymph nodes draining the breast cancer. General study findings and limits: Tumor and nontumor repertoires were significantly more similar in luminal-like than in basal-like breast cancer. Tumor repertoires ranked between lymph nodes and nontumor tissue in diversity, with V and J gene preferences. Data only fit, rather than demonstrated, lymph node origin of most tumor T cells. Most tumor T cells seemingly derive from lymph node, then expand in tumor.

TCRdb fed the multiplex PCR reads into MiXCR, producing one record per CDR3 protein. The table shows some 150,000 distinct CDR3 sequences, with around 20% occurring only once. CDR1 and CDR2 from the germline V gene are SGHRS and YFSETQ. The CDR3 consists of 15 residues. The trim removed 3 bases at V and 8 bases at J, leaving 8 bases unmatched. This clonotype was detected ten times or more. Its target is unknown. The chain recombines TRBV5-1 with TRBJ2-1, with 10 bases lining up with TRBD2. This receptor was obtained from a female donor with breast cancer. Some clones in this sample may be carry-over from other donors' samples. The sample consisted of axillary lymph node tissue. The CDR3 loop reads CASSWQAGGVDEQFF. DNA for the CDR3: TGCGCCAGCAGCTGGCAAGCGGGAGGGGTAGATGAGCAGTTCTTC.